The clone carrying this T cell receptor beta chain was detected once. Antigen specificity is unknown. Germline CDR1 is SGHKS and CDR2 is YYEKEE (reference sequence). CDR3 length equals 15 residues. V lost 6 bases and J lost 8, with 21 bases in between. Each CDR3 protein gets one entry after TCRdb re-called the RT-PCR reads with MiXCR. The sample records about 19,000 distinct CDR3 sequences, approximately 71% being singletons. The data are from a study of yellow fever vaccine responses in identical twins. Study observations and caveats: Vaccine-induced T cell responses in twins were reportedly observed to appear partly convergent, partly personalized.

The clonotype originates from a woman between 18 and 29 years old who received the yellow fever vaccine. The V call is TRBV5-5, the J call TRBJ2-1; D possibly uses TRBD1 or TRBD2 (6 bases each). Here the sequenced sample was T cells from blood (PBMCs), unsorted or a sorted subset (not recorded which), taken before or after yellow fever vaccination (not recorded which). CDR3 in DNA: TGTGCCAGCACCCCAAGGGGGGACTTCGACGATGAGCAGTTCTTC. It yields the protein CASTPRGDFDDEQFF.